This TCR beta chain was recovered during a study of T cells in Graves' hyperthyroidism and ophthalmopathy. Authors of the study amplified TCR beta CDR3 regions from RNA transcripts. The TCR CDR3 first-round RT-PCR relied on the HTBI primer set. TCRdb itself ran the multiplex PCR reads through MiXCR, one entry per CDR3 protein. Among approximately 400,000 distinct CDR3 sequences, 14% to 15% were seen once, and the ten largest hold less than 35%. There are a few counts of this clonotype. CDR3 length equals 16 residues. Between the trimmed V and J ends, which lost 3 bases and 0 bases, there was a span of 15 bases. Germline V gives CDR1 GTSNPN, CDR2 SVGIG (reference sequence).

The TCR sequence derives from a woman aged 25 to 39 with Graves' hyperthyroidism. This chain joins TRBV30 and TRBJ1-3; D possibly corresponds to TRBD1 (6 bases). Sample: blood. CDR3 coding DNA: TGTGCCTGGAGCAGGGGACGGATTATCTCTGGAAACACCATATATTTT. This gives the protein CAWSRGRIISGNTIYF.